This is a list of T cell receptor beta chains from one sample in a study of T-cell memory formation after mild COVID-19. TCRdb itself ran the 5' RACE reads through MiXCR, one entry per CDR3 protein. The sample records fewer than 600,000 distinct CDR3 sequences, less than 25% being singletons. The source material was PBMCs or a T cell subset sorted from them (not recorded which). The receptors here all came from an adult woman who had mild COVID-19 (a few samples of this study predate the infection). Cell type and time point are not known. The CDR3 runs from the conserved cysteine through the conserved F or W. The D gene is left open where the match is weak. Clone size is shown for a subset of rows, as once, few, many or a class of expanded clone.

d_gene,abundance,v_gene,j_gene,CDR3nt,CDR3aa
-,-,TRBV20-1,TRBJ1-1,TGCAGTGCTAGAGATCCGGGGCTCGGCACTGAAGCTTTCTTT,CSARDPGLGTEAFF
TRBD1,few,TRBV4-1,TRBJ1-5,TGCGCCAGCAGCCAAGACGGGACAGGGGCGGGCGATCAGCCCCAGCATTTT,CASSQDGTGAGDQPQHF
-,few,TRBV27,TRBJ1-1,TGTGCCAGCCTACTAACCCCAGGGGCGGTGAACACTGAAGCTTTCTTT,CASLLTPGAVNTEAFF
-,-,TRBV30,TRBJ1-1,TGTGCCTGGTTTCGGTTCGGGAACACTGAAGCTTTCTTT,CAWFRFGNTEAFF
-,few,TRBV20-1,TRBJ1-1,TGCAGTGCTAGAGGGCCGGGGACATCGAACACTGAAGCTTTCTTT,CSARGPGTSNTEAFF
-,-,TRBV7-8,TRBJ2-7,TGTGCCAGCAGCTTAGCGGAAGGGAGCCCCTACGAGCAGTACTTC,CASSLAEGSPYEQYF
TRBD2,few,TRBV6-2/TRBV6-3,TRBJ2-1,TGTGCCAGCAGCCCCCAGCGGGATATTGGTGAGCAGTTCTTC,CASSPQRDIGEQFF
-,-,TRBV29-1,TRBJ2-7,TGCAGCGTTGTTCGGGGAAACTACGAGCAGTACTTC,CSVVRGNYEQYF
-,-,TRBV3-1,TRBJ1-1,TGTGCCAGCAGCCAAGTTGCAGCTGAAGCTTTCTTT,CASSQVAAEAFF
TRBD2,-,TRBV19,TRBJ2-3,TGTGCCAGTAGTAATCTAGCGGGAGTCGATACGCAGTATTTT,CASSNLAGVDTQYF
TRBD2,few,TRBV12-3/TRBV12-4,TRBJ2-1,TGTGCCAGCAGTTCCGCTAGCGGGGGTCTCTACAATGAGCAGTTCTTC,CASSSASGGLYNEQFF
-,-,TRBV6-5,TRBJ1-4,TGTGCCAGCAGTCGTACCCCGGGGGCCGTTGCAACTAATGAAAAACTGTTTTTT,CASSRTPGAVATNEKLFF
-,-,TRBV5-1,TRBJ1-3,TGCGCCAGCAGCTTGGGAAGATTCGAGTCTGGAAACACCATATATTTT,CASSLGRFESGNTIYF
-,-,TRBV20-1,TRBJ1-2,TGCAGTGCATCACCGGGACCCCGCAACAAAGGGTTACATGGCTACACCTTC,CSASPGPRNKGLHGYTF
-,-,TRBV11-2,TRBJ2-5,TGTGCCAGCCGGCTATCGGTGTTCGAAGAGACCCAGTACTTC,CASRLSVFEETQYF
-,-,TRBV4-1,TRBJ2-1,TGCGCCAGCAGCCAAGTCTTCTATGAGCAGTTCTTC,CASSQVFYEQFF
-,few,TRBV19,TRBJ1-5,TGTGCCAGTAGTATAGCCCTGGCCGGCAGCGGTAATCAGCCCCAGCATTTT,CASSIALAGSGNQPQHF
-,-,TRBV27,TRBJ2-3,TGTGCCACCAGGCACAACGGCGGGGATACGCAGTATTTT,CATRHNGGDTQYF
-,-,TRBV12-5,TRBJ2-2,TGTGCTAGTGGTTTGGCGGGCGTGGGAGAAGGCACCGGGGAGCTGTTTTTT,CASGLAGVGEGTGELFF
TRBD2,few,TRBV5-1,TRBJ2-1,TGCGCCAGCAGTCGTAGCGGGAGGGCCATGTATGAGCAGTTCTTC,CASSRSGRAMYEQFF
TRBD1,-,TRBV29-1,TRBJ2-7,TGCAGGGTTCCAGGACAGGGGGCGAACGAGCAGTACTTC,CRVPGQGANEQYF
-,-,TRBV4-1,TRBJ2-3,TGCGCCAGCAGCCAGTTTTCGAATCGGGGAGCGCCAGATACGCAGTATTTT,CASSQFSNRGAPDTQYF
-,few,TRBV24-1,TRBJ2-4,TGTGCCACCAGTGACCCTAAATGGAGGGGAGGCGACATTCAGTACTTC,CATSDPKWRGGDIQYF
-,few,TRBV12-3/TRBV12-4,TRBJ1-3,TGTGCCAGCAGCCCGGTCATGGGGACGGCCACCATATATTTT,CASSPVMGTATIYF
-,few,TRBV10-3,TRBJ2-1,TGTGCCATTGGAAGGGCGCCCTACAATGAGCAGTTCTTC,CAIGRAPYNEQFF
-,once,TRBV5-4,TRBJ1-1,TGTGCCAGCAGCTTGGGTACGGGGGCGCGTAGCACTGAAGCTTTCTTT,CASSLGTGARSTEAFF
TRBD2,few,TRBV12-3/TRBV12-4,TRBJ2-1,TGTGCAAGCGGGATTTTTAGAAATGAGCAGTTCTTC,CASGIFRNEQFF
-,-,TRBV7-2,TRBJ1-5,TGTGCCAGCAGCTACCGGGACGTAAGTCAGCCCCAGCATTTT,CASSYRDVSQPQHF
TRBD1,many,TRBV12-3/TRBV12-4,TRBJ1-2,TGTGCCAGCAGTCTAGACAGGGGGGTAGGCTACACCTTC,CASSLDRGVGYTF
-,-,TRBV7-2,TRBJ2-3,TGTGCCAGCACCCGACAAGGCCTAGATACGCAGTATTTT,CASTRQGLDTQYF
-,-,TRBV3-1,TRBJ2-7,TGTGCCAGCAGTAGTGTCTCAATGTTTGGGGATTTATACGAGCAGTACTTC,CASSSVSMFGDLYEQYF
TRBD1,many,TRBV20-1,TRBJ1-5,TGCAGTGCTAGAGACAGGGGGATATATAGCAATCAGCCCCAGCATTTT,CSARDRGIYSNQPQHF
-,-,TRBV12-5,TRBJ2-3,TGTGCTAGTGGTTTGGGCCTAGGTGGGGAGCACAGCACAGATACGCAGTATTTT,CASGLGLGGEHSTDTQYF
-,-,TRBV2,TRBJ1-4,TGTGCCAGCAGATCCGACTGGAAACTGTTTTTT,CASRSDWKLFF
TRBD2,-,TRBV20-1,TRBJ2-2,TGCAGTGCTATGGGGACTAGCGGGGAAGGGACCGGGGAGCTGTTTTTT,CSAMGTSGEGTGELFF
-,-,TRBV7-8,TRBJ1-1,TGTGCCAGCAGCCCCCGTTCGTCTGACACTGAAGCTTTCTTT,CASSPRSSDTEAFF
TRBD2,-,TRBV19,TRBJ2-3,TGTGCCAGTTTAGCGGGACTAGCGGGGCTCACAGATACGCAGTATTTT,CASLAGLAGLTDTQYF
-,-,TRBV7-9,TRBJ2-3,TGTGCCAGCAGCTTGCAGGGGAGAGGAGATACGCAGTATTTT,CASSLQGRGDTQYF
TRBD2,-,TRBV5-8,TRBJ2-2,TGTGCCAGCAGCTCGCTAGCGGGAGGGCATACCGGGGAGCTGTTTTTT,CASSSLAGGHTGELFF
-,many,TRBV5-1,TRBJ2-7,TGCGCCAGCAGCTTAAGCCCCACAATTTCGGGCTACGAGCAGTACTTC,CASSLSPTISGYEQYF
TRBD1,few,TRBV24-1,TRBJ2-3,TGTGCCACCGCGGGGACAGGGCAAACAGATACGCAGTATTTT,CATAGTGQTDTQYF
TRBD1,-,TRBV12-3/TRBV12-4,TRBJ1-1,TGTGCCAGCAGTTCAGGACAGGGTCTGGGGGCTGAAGCTTTCTTT,CASSSGQGLGAEAFF
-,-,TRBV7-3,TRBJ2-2,-,CASSSISRRTPGSCFF
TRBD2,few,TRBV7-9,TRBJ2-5,TGTGCCAGCAGCAATAATCGTCCGGGACTAGCGGCTTTCCAAGAGACCCAGTACTTC,CASSNNRPGLAAFQETQYF
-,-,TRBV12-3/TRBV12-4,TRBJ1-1,TGTGCCAGCAGCCCCTGGACAGCGATGAACACTGAAGCTTTCTTT,CASSPWTAMNTEAFF
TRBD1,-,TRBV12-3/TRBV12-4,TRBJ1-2,TGTGCCAGCAGATCCGGGACAGCCTTCTATGGCTACACCTTC,CASRSGTAFYGYTF
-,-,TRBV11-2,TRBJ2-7,TGTGCCAGCAGCTCCGGACTAACCAAGCAGTACTTC,CASSSGLTKQYF
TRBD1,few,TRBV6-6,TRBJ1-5,TGTGCCAGCAGACCGGACAGGGCTAGTCAGCCCCAGCATTTT,CASRPDRASQPQHF
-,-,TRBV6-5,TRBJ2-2,TGTGCCAGCAGTTCACCGATGCTGACCGGGGAGCTGTTTTTT,CASSSPMLTGELFF
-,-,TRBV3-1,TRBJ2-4,TGTGCCAGCAGCCAAGCCGCCGGAATACAGGGGAGGAACATTCAGTACTTC,CASSQAAGIQGRNIQYF
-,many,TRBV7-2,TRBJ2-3,TGTGCCAGCAGCCGCCCGATGGTCCCTAGCACAGATACGCAGTATTTT,CASSRPMVPSTDTQYF
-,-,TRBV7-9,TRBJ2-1,TGTGCCAGCAGGTCCCCGGCGGGGGCTGCCTACAATGAGCAGTTCTTC,CASRSPAGAAYNEQFF
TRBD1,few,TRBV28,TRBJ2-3,TGTGCCAGCAGCCCGGGACAGTCCCTCACAGATACGCAGTATTTT,CASSPGQSLTDTQYF